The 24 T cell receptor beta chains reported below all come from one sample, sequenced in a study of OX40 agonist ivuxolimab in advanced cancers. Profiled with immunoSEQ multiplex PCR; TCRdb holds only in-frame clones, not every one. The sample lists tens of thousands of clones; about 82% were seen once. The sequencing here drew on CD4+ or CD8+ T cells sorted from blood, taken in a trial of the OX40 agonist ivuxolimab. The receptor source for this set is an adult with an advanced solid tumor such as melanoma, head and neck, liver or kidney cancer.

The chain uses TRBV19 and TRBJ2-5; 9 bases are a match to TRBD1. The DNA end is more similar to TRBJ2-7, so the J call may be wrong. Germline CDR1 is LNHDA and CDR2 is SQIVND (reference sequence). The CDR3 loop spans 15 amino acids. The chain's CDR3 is CASSIESGQGYEQYF. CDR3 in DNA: TGTGCCAGTAGTATAGAATCGGGACAGGGCTACGAGCAGTACTTC.

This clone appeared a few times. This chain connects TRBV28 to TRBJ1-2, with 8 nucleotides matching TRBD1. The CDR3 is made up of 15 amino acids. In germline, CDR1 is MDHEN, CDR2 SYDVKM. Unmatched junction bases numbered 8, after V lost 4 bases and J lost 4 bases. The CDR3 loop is CASSSPRTGSYGYTF. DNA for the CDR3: TGTGCCAGCAGTTCCCCCCGGACAGGGAGCTATGGCTACACCTTC.

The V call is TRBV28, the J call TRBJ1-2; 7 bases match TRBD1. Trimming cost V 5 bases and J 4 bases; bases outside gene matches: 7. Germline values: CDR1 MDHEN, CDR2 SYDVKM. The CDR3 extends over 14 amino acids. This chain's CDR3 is CASSTYRGPYGYTF. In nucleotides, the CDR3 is TGTGCCAGCAGTACCTACAGGGGTCCCTATGGCTACACCTTC.

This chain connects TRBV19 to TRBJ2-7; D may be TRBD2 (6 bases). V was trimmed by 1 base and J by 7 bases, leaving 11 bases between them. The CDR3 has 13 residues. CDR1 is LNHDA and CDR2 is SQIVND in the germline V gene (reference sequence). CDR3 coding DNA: TGTGCCAGTAGTATAGCACAGGCGGGGGAGCAGTACTTC. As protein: CASSIAQAGEQYF.

The DNA for the CDR3 is TGCGCCAGCAGCAAATCTCGGGAGGGGGGTGAGCAGTTCTTC. It codes for CASSKSREGGEQFF. The gene calls are TRBV4-3 and TRBJ2-1, with 8 bases matching TRBD2. This CDR3 comprises 14 residues. Germline CDR1 reads LGHNA; CDR2 reads YSLEER. The V and J ends lost 5 bases and 9 bases, in that order; junction bases with no gene match: 9.

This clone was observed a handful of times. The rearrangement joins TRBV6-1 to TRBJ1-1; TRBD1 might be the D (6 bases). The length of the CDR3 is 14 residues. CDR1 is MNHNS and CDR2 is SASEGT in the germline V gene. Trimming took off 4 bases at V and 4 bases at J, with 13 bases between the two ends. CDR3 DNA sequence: TGTGCCAGCAGTGCCTGGGGGGCGGCCACTGAAGCTTTCTTT. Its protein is CASSAWGAATEAFF.

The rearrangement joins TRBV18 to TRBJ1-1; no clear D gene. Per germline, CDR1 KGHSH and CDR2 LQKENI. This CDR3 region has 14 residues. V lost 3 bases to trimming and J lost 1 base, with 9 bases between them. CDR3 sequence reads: CASSPGGGNTEAFF. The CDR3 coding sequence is TGTGCCAGCTCACCGGGCGGTGGGAACACTGAAGCTTTCTTT. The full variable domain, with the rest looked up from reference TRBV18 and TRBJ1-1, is NAGVMQNPRHLVRRRGQEARLRCSPMKGHSHVYWYRQLPEEGLKFMVYLQKENIIDESGMPKERFSAEFPKEGPSILRIQQVVRGDSAAYFCASSPGGGNTEAFFGQGTRLTVV.

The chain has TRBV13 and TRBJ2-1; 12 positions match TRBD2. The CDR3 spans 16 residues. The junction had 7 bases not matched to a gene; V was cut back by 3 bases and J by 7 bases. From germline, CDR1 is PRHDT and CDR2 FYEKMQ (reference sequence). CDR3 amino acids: CASSLLAGGSVNEQFF. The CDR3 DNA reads TGTGCCAGCAGCTTGCTAGCGGGAGGGTCGGTAAATGAGCAGTTCTTC. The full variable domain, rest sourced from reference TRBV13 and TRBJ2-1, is AAGVIQSPRHLIKEKRETATLKCYPIPRHDTVYWYQQGPGQDPQFLISFYEKMQSDKGSIPDRFSAQQFSDYHSELNMSSLELGDSALYFCASSLLAGGSVNEQFFGPGTRLTVL.

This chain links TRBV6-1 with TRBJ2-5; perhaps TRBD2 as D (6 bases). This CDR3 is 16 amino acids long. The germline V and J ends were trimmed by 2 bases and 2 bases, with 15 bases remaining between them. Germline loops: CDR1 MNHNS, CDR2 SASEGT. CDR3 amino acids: CASSEYIGRGQETQYF. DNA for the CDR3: TGTGCCAGCAGTGAATACATCGGGCGGGGTCAAGAGACCCAGTACTTC.

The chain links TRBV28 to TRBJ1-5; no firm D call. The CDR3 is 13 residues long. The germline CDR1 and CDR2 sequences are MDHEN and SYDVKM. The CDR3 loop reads CAVGGQVFQPQHF. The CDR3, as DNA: TGTGCAGTGGGAGGGCAGGTATTTCAGCCCCAGCATTTT.

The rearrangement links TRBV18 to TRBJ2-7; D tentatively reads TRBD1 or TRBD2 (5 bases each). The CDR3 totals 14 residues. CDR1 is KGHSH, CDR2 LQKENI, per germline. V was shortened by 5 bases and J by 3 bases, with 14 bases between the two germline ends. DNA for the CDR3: TGTGCCAGCTCAGAAAACGGGGCATACTACGAGCAGTACTTC. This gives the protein CASSENGAYYEQYF. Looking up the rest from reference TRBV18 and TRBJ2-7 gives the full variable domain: NAGVMQNPRHLVRRRGQEARLRCSPMKGHSHVYWYRQLPEEGLKFMVYLQKENIIDESGMPKERFSAEFPKEGPSILRIQQVVRGDSAAYFCASSENGAYYEQYFGPGTRLTVT.

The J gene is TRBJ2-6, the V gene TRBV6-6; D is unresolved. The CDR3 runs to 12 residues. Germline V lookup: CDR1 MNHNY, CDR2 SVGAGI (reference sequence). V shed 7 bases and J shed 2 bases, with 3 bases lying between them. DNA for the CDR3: TGTGCCAGCACCACTGGGGCCAACGTCCTGACTTTC. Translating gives CASTTGANVLTF.

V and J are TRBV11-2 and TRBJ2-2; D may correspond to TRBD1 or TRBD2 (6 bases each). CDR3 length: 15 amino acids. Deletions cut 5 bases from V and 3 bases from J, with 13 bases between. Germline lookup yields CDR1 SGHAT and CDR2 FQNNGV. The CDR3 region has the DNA TGTGCCAGCAGCCTAGGGGGGCAGCACACCGGGGAGCTGTTTTTT. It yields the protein CASSLGGQHTGELFF.

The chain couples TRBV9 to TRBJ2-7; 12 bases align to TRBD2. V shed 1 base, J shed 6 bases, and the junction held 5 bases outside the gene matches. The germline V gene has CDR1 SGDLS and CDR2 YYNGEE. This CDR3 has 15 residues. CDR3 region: CASSVLAGGPFEQYF. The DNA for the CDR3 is TGTGCCAGCAGCGTACTAGCGGGGGGGCCATTCGAGCAGTACTTC.

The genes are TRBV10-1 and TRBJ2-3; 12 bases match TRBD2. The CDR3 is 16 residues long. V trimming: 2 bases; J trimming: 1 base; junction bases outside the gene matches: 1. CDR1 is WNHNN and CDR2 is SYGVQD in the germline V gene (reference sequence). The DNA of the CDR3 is TGCGCCAGCAGTGAGCGACTAGCGGGGGGCACAGATACGCAGTATTTT. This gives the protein CASSERLAGGTDTQYF.

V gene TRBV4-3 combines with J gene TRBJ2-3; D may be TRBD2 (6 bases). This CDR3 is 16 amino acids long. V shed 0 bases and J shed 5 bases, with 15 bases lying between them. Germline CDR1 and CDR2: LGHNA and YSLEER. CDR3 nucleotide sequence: TGCGCCAGCAGCCAAGATTTCGGGGGTCGGGAAGATACGCAGTATTTT. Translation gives CASSQDFGGREDTQYF.

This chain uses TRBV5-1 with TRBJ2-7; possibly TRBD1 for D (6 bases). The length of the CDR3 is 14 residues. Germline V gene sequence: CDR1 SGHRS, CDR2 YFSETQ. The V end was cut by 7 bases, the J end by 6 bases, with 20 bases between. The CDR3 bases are TGCGCCAGCCGGAATGGGGACAAATTAGTCGAGCAGTACTTC. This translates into CASRNGDKLVEQYF.

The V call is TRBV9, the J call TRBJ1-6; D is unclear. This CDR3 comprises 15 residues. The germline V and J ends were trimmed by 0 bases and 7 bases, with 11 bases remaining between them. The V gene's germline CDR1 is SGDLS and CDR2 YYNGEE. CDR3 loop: CASSVATAENSPLHF. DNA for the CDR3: TGTGCCAGCAGCGTAGCTACGGCAGAGAATTCACCCCTCCACTTT.

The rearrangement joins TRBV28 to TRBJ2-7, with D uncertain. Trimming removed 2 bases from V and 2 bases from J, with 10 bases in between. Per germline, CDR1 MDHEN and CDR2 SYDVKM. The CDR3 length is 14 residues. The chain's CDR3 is CASSLTRRTYEQYF. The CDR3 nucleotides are TGTGCCAGCAGTTTAACCCGCAGAACCTACGAGCAGTACTTC.

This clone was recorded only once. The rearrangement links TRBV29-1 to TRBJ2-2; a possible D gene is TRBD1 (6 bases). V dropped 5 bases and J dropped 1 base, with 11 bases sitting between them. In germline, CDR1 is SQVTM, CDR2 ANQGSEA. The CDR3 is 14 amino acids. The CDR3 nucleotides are TGCAGCGTTTTGACAGGAGTGAACACCGGGGAGCTGTTTTTT. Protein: CSVLTGVNTGELFF.

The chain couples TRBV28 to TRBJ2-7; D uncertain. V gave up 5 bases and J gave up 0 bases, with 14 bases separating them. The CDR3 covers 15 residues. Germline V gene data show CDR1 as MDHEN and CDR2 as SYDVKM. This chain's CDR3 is CASSPAYQSSYEQYF. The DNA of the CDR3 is TGTGCCAGCAGTCCCGCGTATCAGAGCTCCTACGAGCAGTACTTC.

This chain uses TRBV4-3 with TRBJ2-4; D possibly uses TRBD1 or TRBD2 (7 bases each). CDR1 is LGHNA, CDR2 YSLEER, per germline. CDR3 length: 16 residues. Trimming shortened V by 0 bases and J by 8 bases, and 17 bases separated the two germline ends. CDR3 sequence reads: CASSQESQGEGDIQYF. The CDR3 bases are TGCGCCAGCAGCCAAGAATCTCAGGGGGAGGGGGACATTCAGTACTTC.

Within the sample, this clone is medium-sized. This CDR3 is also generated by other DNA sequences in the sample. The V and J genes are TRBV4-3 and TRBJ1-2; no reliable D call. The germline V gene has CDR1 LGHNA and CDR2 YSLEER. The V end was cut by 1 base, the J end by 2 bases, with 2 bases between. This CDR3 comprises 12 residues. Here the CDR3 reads CASSQGNYGYTF. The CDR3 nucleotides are TGCGCCAGCAGCCAAGGGAACTATGGCTACACCTTC.

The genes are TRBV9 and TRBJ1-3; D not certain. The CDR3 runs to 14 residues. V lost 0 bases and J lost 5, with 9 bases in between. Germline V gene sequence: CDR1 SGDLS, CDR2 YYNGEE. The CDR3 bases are TGTGCCAGCAGCGTAGGGGTGGATAGAAACACCATATATTTT. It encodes CASSVGVDRNTIYF.